Listed below are T cell receptor beta chains from one sample, sequenced in a study of blood T cell repertoires in COVID-19. Generated by immunoSEQ multiplex PCR, the TCRdb table keeps only in-frame clones and is missing some. The sample gives roughly 290,000 clones, 65% to 85% of which show up once; 15% to 18% is in the top ten. Input material: peripheral blood. These receptors were obtained from a person aged 65 to 79 with COVID-19, enrolled during active disease. Each CDR3 is given with its conserved first and last residue. D genes are given only for firm matches. Clone size is shown for a subset of rows, as once, few, many or a class of expanded clone.

TRBV29-1	NA	TRBD2	TRBJ2-3	CSVCLAGADTQYF	TGCAGCGTTTGCCTAGCGGGAGCTGATACGCAGTATTTT
TRBV6-4	NA	NA	TRBJ2-1	CASSTLAGGGYNEQFF	TGTGCCAGCAGTACCCTGGCAGGGGGAGGCTACAATGAGCAGTTCTTC
TRBV7-9	NA	TRBD1	TRBJ2-7	CASSLAKPGQGSYEQYF	TGTGCCAGCAGCTTAGCGAAGCCGGGACAGGGCTCCTACGAGCAGTACTTC
TRBV7-2	once	NA	TRBJ2-1	CASSPQLDNEQFF	TGTGCCAGCAGCCCCCAACTTGACAATGAGCAGTTCTTC
TRBV5-4	NA	NA	TRBJ2-7	CASSLLLGTPGEQYF	TGTGCCAGCAGCTTGTTATTAGGGACTCCCGGGGAGCAGTACTTC
TRBV12-3/TRBV12-4	NA	NA	TRBJ2-1	CAADYDNEQFF	TGTGCCGCCGACTATGATAATGAGCAGTTCTTC
TRBV7-2	NA	TRBD2	TRBJ2-3	CASSLAGGSPDTQYF	TGTGCCAGCAGCTTAGCGGGAGGGAGTCCGGATACGCAGTATTTT
TRBV7-2	NA	NA	TRBJ2-2	CASSLKRVTGELFF	TGTGCCAGCAGCTTAAAGCGGGTCACCGGGGAGCTGTTTTTT
TRBV27	NA	NA	TRBJ2-2	CASSLWPGELFF	TGTGCCAGCAGTTTATGGCCCGGGGAGCTGTTTTTT
TRBV28	NA	TRBD1	TRBJ1-2	CAISDRVVYGYTF	TGTGCCATCTCGGACAGGGTGGTCTATGGCTACACCTTC
TRBV27	NA	TRBD2	TRBJ2-7	CASSSNTIGTSGYEQYF	TGTGCCAGCAGTTCCAACACCATTGGGACTAGCGGATACGAGCAGTACTTC
TRBV6-1	few	TRBD1	TRBJ2-7	CASSENTGTGYEQYF	TGTGCCAGCAGTGAGAACACCGGGACAGGCTACGAGCAGTACTTC
TRBV19	NA	TRBD2	TRBJ2-1	CASSSKTSGVNEQFF	TGTGCCAGTAGTAGCAAGACTAGCGGGGTCAATGAGCAGTTCTTC
TRBV7-9	NA	NA	TRBJ2-3	CASSPITDTQYF	TGTGCCAGCAGCCCTATTACAGATACGCAGTATTTT
TRBV20-1	NA	NA	TRBJ1-2	CSASTGLGGYTF	TGCAGTGCTAGTACCGGACTTGGAGGCTACACCTTC
TRBV7-2	NA	TRBD1	TRBJ2-2	CASSRGRQGGFPGELFF	TGTGCCAGCAGCCGGGGCCGACAGGGGGGTTTCCCCGGGGAGCTGTTTTTT
TRBV7-8	once	NA	TRBJ2-7	CASSLGQGSGEQYF	TGTGCCAGCAGCTTAGGTCAGGGTAGTGGTGAGCAGTACTTC
TRBV9	NA	NA	TRBJ1-1	CASSVLRENTEAFF	TGTGCCAGCAGCGTCCTACGGGAGAACACTGAAGCTTTCTTT
TRBV6-5	NA	NA	TRBJ1-2	CASSTELNYGYTF	TGTGCCAGCAGCACGGAGCTTAACTATGGCTACACCTTC
TRBV7-2	NA	NA	TRBJ1-1	CASSLSRGAANTEAFF	TGTGCCAGCAGCTTAAGTCGGGGGGCAGCTAACACTGAAGCTTTCTTT
TRBV5-4	NA	TRBD2	TRBJ2-2	CASSLDGLGIGELFF	TGTGCCAGCAGCCTGGACGGACTAGGGATCGGGGAGCTGTTTTTT
TRBV7-9	NA	NA	TRBJ1-1	CASSLGPNEAFF	TGTGCCAGCAGCTTAGGGCCCAATGAAGCTTTCTTT
TRBV30	NA	NA	TRBJ1-6	CAWSVTATNSPLHF	TGTGCCTGGAGTGTGACAGCGACGAATTCACCCCTCCACTTT
TRBV5-6	NA	TRBD2	TRBJ2-1	CASRHPTSGGRGEQFF	TGTGCCAGCAGGCACCCTACTAGCGGGGGCCGGGGTGAGCAGTTCTTC
TRBV7-2	NA	TRBD1	TRBJ1-3	CASSSRLGQFSGNTIYF	TGTGCCAGCAGCTCCCGACTGGGACAGTTCTCTGGAAACACCATATATTTT
TRBV24-1	NA	TRBD2	TRBJ2-5	CATSDYLAGEQETQYF	TGTGCCACCAGTGATTACCTAGCGGGGGAGCAAGAGACCCAGTACTTC
TRBV6-5	NA	NA	TRBJ1-1	CASTDGGAGNTEAFF	TGTGCCAGCACAGACGGGGGGGCAGGAAACACTGAAGCTTTCTTT
TRBV24-1	NA	TRBD2	TRBJ2-1	CATSDQSGSAYNEQFF	TGTGCCACCAGTGATCAGAGCGGGAGCGCCTACAATGAGCAGTTCTTC
TRBV3-1/TRBV3-2	NA	TRBD1	TRBJ2-7	CASSQGAAGQGDYEQYF	TGTGCCAGCAGCCAAGGAGCCGCGGGACAGGGAGACTACGAGCAGTACTTC
TRBV28	NA	TRBD2	TRBJ2-5	CASSRTSGGARETQYF	TGTGCCAGCAGCCGGACTAGCGGGGGGGCCAGGGAGACCCAGTACTTC
TRBV28	NA	NA	TRBJ2-2	CASSLGGASTGELFF	TGTGCCAGCAGTTTAGGCGGGGCCTCCACCGGGGAGCTGTTTTTT
TRBV5-6	NA	NA	TRBJ1-6	CASGVGDSPLHF	TGTGCCAGCGGGGTCGGGGATTCACCCCTCCACTTT
TRBV5-1	NA	TRBD1	TRBJ2-3	CASSLGIGTGDSADTQYF	TGCGCCAGCAGCTTGGGGATCGGGACAGGGGATAGCGCAGATACGCAGTATTTT
TRBV9	NA	NA	TRBJ2-3	CASSVERQASSTDTQYF	TGTGCCAGCAGCGTAGAGCGACAGGCCTCTAGCACAGATACGCAGTATTTT
TRBV6-2/TRBV6-3	NA	TRBD1	TRBJ1-5	CASSGGTEYSNQPQHF	TGTGCCAGCAGTGGAGGGACAGAGTATAGCAATCAGCCCCAGCATTTT
TRBV6-5	NA	NA	TRBJ1-3	CATYKRLSSGNTIYF	TGTGCCACCTATAAGAGGTTAAGCTCTGGAAACACCATATATTTT
TRBV5-4	NA	NA	TRBJ2-3	CASSFSGTDTQYF	TGTGCCAGCAGCTTCAGTGGCACAGATACGCAGTATTTT
TRBV13	NA	NA	TRBJ2-1	CASSLGWQGPKQFF	TGTGCCAGCAGCTTGGGTTGGCAGGGGCCAAAGCAGTTCTTC
TRBV5-5	NA	NA	TRBJ2-3	CASSSWGGATDTQYF	TGTGCCAGCAGCTCCTGGGGGGGGGCCACAGATACGCAGTATTTT
TRBV12-3/TRBV12-4	NA	NA	TRBJ1-2	CASSWMGGGGYTF	TGTGCCAGCAGTTGGATGGGGGGTGGCGGCTACACCTTC
TRBV2	NA	TRBD1	TRBJ1-3	CASSELLDSRDSGNTIYF	TGTGCCAGCAGCGAACTACTTGACTCCCGGGACAGTGGAAACACCATATATTTT
TRBV28	few	TRBD2	TRBJ2-1	CASIGGGSSYNEQFF	TGTGCCAGCATAGGTGGCGGGAGCTCCTACAATGAGCAGTTCTTC
TRBV7-3	NA	NA	TRBJ2-6	CASSPRHRGSGANVLTF	TGTGCCAGCAGCCCAAGGCATCGGGGGTCCGGGGCCAACGTCCTGACTTTC